This TCR beta chain was sequenced in a study of shared clonotypes between healthy human individuals. Study-level background: Donors consisted of two women and three men between 18 and 49.

TCRdb keeps only in-frame clones here, not all; method: immunoSEQ multiplex PCR. The table has some 2,500,000 clones, around 90% seen once. This CDR3 has 14 residues. Looked up from germline, CDR1 is SNHLY and CDR2 is FYNNEI. Trimming cost V 1 base and J 5 bases, with 11 bases left between them. Researchers partitioned CD4+ cells into CD45RA+ naive and CD45RA-negative memory subsets. This TCR came from a man between 18 and 35 years old in good health. Some clones in this sample may be carry-over from other donors' samples. Specimen: naive CD4+ T cells from PBMCs. As for subset: CD45RA+ positively selected. The V call is TRBV2, the J call TRBJ2-5; D perhaps matches TRBD1 (6 bases). The DNA for the CDR3 is TGTGCCAGCAGTGAAGACAGGGCTCGGGAGACCCAGTACTTC. This encodes CASSEDRARETQYF.